The TCR beta chain under discussion was sequenced for a study of T-cell memory formation after mild COVID-19. V dropped 2 bases and J dropped 5 bases, with 10 bases sitting between them. The CDR3 contains 14 residues. Germline V gene sequence: CDR1 SGHRS, CDR2 YFSETQ. Each CDR3 protein is one row after TCRdb ran MiXCR on the 5' RACE reads. The profile shows over 500,000 distinct CDR3 sequences, roughly 17% of them singletons. At least ten counts were recorded for this clonotype. This receptor was obtained from an adult woman who had mild COVID-19 (a few samples of this study predate the infection). Cell type and time point are not known. Sequenced: PBMCs or a T cell subset sorted from them (not recorded which). The chain employs TRBV5-1 and TRBJ2-2; D perhaps matches TRBD1 (5 bases). CDR3 coding DNA: TGCGCCAGCAGCTTCCGACAGAAGACCGGGGAGCTGTTTTTT. This sequence encodes CASSFRQKTGELFF.